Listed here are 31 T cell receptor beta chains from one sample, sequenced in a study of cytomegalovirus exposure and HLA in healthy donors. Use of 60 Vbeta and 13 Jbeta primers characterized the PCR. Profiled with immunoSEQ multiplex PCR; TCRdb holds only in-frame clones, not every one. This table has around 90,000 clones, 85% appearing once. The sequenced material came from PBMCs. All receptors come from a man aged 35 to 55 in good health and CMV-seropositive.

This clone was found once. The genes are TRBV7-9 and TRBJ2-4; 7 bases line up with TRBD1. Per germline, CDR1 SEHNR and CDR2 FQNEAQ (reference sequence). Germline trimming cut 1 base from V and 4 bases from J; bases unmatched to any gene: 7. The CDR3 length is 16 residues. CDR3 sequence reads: CASSLEHRGGKNIQYF. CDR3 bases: TGTGCCAGCAGCTTAGAGCACAGGGGTGGGAAAAACATTCAGTACTTC.

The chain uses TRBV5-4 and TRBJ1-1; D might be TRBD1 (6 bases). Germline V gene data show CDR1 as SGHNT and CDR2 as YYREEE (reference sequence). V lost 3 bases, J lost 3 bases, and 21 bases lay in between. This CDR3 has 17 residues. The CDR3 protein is CASSWMQGWADDTEAFF. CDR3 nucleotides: TGTGCCAGCAGCTGGATGCAGGGGTGGGCCGACGACACTGAAGCTTTCTTT.

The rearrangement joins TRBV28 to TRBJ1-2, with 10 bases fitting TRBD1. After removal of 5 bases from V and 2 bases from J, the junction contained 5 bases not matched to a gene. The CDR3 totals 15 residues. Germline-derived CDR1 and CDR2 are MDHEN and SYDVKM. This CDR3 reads CASSPTTGGNYGYTF. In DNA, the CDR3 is TGTGCCAGCAGTCCCACGACAGGGGGCAACTATGGCTACACCTTC.

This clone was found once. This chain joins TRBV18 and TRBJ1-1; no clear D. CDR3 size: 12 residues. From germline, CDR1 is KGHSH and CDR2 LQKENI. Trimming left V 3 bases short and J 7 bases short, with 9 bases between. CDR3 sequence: CASSPLTGEAFF. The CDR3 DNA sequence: TGTGCCAGCTCACCCCTGACGGGTGAAGCTTTCTTT.

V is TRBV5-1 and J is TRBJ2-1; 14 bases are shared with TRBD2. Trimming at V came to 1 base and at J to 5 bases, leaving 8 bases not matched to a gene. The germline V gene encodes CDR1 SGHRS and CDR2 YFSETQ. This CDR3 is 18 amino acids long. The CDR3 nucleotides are TGCGCCAGCAGCTTGACGGGGACTAGCGGGAGCTTGCACAATGAGCAGTTCTTC. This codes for CASSLTGTSGSLHNEQFF.

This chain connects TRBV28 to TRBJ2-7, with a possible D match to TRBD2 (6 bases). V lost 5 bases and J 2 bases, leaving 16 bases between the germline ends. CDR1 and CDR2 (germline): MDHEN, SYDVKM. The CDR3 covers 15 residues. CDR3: CASSHRLVGAYEQYF. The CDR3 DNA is TGTGCCAGCAGTCATAGACTAGTGGGTGCCTACGAGCAGTACTTC.

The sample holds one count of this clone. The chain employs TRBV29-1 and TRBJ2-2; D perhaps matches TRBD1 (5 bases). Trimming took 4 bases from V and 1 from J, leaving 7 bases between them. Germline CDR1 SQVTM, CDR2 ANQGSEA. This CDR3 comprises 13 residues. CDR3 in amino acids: CSVARGNTGELFF. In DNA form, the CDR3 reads TGCAGCGTTGCTAGGGGGAACACCGGGGAGCTGTTTTTT.

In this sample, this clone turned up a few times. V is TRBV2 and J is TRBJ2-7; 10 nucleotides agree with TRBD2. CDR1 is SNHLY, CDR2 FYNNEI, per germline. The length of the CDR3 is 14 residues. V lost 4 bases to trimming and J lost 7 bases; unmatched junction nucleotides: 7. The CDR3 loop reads CASSVTSGTGEQYF. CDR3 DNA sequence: TGTGCCAGCAGTGTAACTAGCGGGACGGGGGAGCAGTACTTC.

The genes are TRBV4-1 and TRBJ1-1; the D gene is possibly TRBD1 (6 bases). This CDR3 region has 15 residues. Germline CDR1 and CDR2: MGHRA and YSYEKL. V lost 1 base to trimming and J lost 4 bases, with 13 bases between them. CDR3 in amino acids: CASSQANRVGTEAFF. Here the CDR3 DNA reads TGCGCCAGCAGCCAAGCGAACAGGGTGGGCACTGAAGCTTTCTTT.

CDR3 region: CASSKGQGSPAANEKLFF. The DNA for the CDR3 is TGCGCCAGCAGCAAGGGACAGGGGTCACCTGCGGCTAATGAAAAACTGTTTTTT. This rearrangement joins TRBV5-1 to TRBJ1-4; 10 nucleotides match TRBD1. Germline V gene data show CDR1 as SGHRS and CDR2 as YFSETQ. The V segment lost 4 bases and the J segment 3 bases; nucleotides outside the gene matches: 12. This CDR3 spans 18 amino acids.

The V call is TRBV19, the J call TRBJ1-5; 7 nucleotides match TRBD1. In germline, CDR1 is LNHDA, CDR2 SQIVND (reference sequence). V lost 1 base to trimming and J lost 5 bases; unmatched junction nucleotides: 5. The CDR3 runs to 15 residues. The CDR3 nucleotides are TGTGCCAGTAGTATAGTTGGGGACAGAGATCAGCCCCAGCATTTT. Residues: CASSIVGDRDQPQHF.

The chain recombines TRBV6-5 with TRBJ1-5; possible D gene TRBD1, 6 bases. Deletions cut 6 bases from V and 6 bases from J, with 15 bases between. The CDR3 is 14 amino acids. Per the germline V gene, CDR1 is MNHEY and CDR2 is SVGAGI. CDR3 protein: CASSRNRAGQPQHF. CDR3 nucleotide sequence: TGTGCCAGCAGCCGAAACAGGGCGGGTCAGCCCCAGCATTTT.

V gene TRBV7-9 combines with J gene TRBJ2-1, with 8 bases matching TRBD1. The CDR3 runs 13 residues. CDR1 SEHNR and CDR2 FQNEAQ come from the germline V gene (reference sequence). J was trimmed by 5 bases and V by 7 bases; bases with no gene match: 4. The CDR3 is CASILTGDNEQFF. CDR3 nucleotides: TGTGCCAGCATCCTGACAGGGGACAATGAGCAGTTCTTC.

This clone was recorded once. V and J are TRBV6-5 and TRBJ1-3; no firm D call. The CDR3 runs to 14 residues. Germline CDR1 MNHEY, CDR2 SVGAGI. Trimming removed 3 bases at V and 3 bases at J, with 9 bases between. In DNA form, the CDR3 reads TGTGCCAGCAGTTATAGAGGTGGTGGAAACACCATATATTTT. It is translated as CASSYRGGGNTIYF.

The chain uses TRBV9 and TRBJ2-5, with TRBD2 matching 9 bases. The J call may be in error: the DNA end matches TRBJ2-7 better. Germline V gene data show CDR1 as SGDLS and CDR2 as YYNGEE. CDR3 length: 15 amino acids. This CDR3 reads CASSAGTSPHYEQYF. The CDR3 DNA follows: TGTGCCAGCAGCGCGGGGACTAGCCCTCACTACGAGCAGTACTTC.

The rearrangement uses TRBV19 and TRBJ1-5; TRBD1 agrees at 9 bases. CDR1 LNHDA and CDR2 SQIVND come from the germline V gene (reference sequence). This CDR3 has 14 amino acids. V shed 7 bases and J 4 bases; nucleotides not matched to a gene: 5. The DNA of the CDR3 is TGTGCCAGTAAGACAGGGGGTGGGAATCAGCCCCAGCATTTT. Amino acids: CASKTGGGNQPQHF.

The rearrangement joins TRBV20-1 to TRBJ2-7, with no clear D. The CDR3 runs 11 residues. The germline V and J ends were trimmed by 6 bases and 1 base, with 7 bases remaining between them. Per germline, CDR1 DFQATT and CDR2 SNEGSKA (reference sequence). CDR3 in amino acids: CSAYSSYEQYF. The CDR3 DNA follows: TGCAGTGCATACAGTTCCTACGAGCAGTACTTC.

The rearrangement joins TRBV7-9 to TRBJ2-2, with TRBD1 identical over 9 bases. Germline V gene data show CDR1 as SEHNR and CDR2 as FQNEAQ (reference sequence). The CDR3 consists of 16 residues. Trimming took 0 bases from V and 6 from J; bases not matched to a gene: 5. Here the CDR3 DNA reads TGTGCCAGCAGCTTAGCGGGACAGGGAGCCCCCGGGGAGCTGTTTTTT. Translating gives CASSLAGQGAPGELFF.

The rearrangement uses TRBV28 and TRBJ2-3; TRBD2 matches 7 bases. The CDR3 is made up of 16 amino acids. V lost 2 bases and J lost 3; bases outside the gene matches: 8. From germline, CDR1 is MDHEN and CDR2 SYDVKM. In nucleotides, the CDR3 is TGTGCCAGCAGTTTACTCGCGGGAGAGGGTACAGATACGCAGTATTTT. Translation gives CASSLLAGEGTDTQYF.

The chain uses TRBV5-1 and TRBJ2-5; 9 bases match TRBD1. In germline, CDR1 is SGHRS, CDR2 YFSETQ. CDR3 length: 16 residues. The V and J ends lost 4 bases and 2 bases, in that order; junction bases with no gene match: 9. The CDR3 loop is CASSQTGGSLQETQYF. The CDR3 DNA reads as TGCGCCAGCAGCCAGACAGGGGGTTCACTACAAGAGACCCAGTACTTC. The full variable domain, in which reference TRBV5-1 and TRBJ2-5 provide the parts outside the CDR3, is KAGVTQTPRYLIKTRGQQVTLSCSPISGHRSVSWYQQTPGQGLQFLFEYFSETQRNKGNFPGRFSGRQFSNSRSEMNVSTLELGDSALYLCASSQTGGSLQETQYFGPGTRLLVL.

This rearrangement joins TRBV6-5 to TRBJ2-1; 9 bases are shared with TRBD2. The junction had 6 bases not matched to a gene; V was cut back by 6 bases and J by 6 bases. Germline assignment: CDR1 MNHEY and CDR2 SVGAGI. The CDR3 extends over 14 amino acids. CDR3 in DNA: TGTGCCAGCAGACCATGGCGGGAGGGCAATGAGCAGTTCTTC. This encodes CASRPWREGNEQFF.

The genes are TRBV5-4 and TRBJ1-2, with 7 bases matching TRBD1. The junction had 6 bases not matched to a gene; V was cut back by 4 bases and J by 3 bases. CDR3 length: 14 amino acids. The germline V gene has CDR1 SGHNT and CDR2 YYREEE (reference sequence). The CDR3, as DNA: TGTGCCAGCAGCCAAGATGACAGGGACTATGGCTACACCTTC. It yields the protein CASSQDDRDYGYTF.

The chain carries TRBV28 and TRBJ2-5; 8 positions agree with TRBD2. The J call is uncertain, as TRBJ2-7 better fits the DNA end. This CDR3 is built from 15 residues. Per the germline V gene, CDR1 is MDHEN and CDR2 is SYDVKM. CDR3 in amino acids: CASSLASGTSYEQYF. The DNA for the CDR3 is TGTGCCAGCAGTTTAGCATCCGGGACTAGCTACGAGCAGTACTTC.

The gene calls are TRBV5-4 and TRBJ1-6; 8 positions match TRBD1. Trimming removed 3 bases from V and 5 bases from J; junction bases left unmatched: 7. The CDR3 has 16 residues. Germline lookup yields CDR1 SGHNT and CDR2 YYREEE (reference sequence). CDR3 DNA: TGTGCCAGCAGCTCTCCGGGACAGGTTAATAATTCACCCCTCCACTTT. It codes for CASSSPGQVNNSPLHF.

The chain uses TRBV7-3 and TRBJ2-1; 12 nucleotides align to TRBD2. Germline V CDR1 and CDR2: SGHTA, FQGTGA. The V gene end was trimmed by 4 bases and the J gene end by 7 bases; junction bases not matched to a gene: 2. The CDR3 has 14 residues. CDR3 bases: TGTGCCAGCAGCTCGACTAGCGGGAGTAATGAGCAGTTCTTC. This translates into CASSSTSGSNEQFF.

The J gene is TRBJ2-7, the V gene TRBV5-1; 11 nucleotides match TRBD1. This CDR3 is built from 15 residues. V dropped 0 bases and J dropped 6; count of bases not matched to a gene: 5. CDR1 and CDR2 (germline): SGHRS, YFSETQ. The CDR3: CASSLAGQGEFEQYF. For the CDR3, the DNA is TGCGCCAGCAGCTTGGCGGGACAGGGGGAATTCGAGCAGTACTTC. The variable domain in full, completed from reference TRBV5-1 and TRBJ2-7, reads KAGVTQTPRYLIKTRGQQVTLSCSPISGHRSVSWYQQTPGQGLQFLFEYFSETQRNKGNFPGRFSGRQFSNSRSEMNVSTLELGDSALYLCASSLAGQGEFEQYFGPGTRLTVT.

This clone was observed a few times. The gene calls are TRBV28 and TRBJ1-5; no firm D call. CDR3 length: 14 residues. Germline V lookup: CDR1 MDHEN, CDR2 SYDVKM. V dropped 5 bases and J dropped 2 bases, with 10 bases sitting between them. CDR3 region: CASSLPTGNQPQHF. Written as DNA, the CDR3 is TGTGCCAGCAGTCTCCCCACAGGCAATCAGCCCCAGCATTTT.

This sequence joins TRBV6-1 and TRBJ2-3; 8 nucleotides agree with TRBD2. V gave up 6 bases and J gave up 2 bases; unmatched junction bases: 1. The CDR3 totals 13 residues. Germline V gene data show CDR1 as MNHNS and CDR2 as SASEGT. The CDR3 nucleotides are TGTGCCAGCAGACTAGCGGACACAGATACGCAGTATTTT. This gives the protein CASRLADTDTQYF.

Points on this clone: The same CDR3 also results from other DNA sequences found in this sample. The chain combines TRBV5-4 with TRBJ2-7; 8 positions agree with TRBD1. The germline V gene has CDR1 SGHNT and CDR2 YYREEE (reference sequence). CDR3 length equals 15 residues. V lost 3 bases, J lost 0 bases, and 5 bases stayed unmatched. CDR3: CASSSRDRSSYEQYF. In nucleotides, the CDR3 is TGTGCCAGCAGCTCCCGGGACAGGAGCTCCTACGAGCAGTACTTC.

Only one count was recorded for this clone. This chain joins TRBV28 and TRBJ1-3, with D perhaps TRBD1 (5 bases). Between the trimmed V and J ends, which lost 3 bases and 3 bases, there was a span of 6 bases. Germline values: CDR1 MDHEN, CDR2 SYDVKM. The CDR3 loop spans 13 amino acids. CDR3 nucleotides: TGTGCCAGCAGTTTCGGGGGTGGAAACACCATATATTTT. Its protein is CASSFGGGNTIYF. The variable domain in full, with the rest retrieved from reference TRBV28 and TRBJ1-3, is DVKVTQSSRYLVKRTGEKVFLECVQDMDHENMFWYRQDPGLGLRLIYFSYDVKMKEKGDIPEGYSVSREKKERFSLILESASTNQTSMYLCASSFGGGNTIYFGEGSWLTVV.

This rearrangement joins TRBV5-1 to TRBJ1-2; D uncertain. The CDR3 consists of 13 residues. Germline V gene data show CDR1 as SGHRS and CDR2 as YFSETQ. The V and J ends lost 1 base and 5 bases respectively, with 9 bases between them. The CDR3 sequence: CASSLQQDYGYTF. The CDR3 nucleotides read TGCGCCAGCAGCTTGCAGCAGGATTATGGCTACACCTTC.